This T cell receptor (beta chain) was sequenced in a study of cytomegalovirus exposure and HLA in healthy donors. The PCR ran on 60 Vbeta and 13 Jbeta primers. Produced via immunoSEQ multiplex PCR; TCRdb's table is partial and in-frame only. The sample records under 200,000 clones, roughly 80% being singletons. The V gene's germline CDR1 is SGHKS and CDR2 YYEKEE (reference sequence). CDR3 length: 14 residues. With V trimmed by 2 bases and J by 4 bases, 3 bases remained unmatched. The sequencing input was PBMCs. The sequence was obtained from a woman between 45 and 65 years old in good health and CMV-seronegative. The chain combines TRBV5-5 with TRBJ2-1; 7 bases are a match to TRBD2. The CDR3 loop reads CASSFLRGYNEQFF. The DNA of the CDR3 is TGTGCCAGCAGCTTTTTGCGGGGGTACAATGAGCAGTTCTTC.